The 26 T cell receptor beta chains listed next were all sequenced from one sample in a study of T cell changes during pregnancy in multiple sclerosis. Generated by immunoSEQ multiplex PCR, the TCRdb table keeps only in-frame clones and is missing some. The data hold about 44,000 clones, with 94% observed a single time. The input for sequencing was CD4+ T cells from peripheral blood mononuclear cells, taken in the first trimester of pregnancy. The origin of the receptors is a female donor with multiple sclerosis, enrolled in a pregnancy study.

The genes are TRBV19 and TRBJ1-4, with no clear D. The CDR3 extends over 12 amino acids. Between the trimmed V and J ends, which lost 2 bases and 10 bases, there was a span of 8 bases. The germline CDR1 and CDR2 sequences are LNHDA and SQIVND (reference sequence). This CDR3 reads CASSITTGKLFF. CDR3 DNA: TGTGCCAGTAGTATAACCACGGGAAAACTGTTTTTT.

The gene calls are TRBV6-5 and TRBJ1-1; tentatively, D is TRBD1 (6 bases). The CDR3 runs 14 residues. Germline CDR1 reads MNHEY; CDR2 reads SVGAGI. The ends were cut back, 6 bases at V and 5 bases at J, with 16 bases in the middle. CDR3 protein: CASRPRQAITEAFF. DNA of the CDR3: TGTGCCAGCAGACCCCGACAGGCTATTACTGAAGCTTTCTTT.

The chain carries TRBV27 and TRBJ2-2; the D gene is possibly TRBD1 (6 bases). Per germline, CDR1 MNHEY and CDR2 SMNVEV (reference sequence). The CDR3 has 15 amino acids. V shed 4 bases and J shed 6 bases, with 15 bases lying between them. The chain's CDR3 is CASSSQGADSGELFF. CDR3 sequence (DNA): TGTGCCAGCAGTTCACAGGGTGCGGATTCCGGGGAGCTGTTTTTT.

In DNA form, the CDR3 reads TGTGCCAGCAGCTTAGTGGCAGATTCACCCCTCCACTTT. Translated, it gives CASSLVADSPLHF. This rearrangement joins TRBV7-8 to TRBJ1-6; D uncertain. Trimming removed 1 base from V and 8 bases from J, with 6 bases in between. The CDR3 has 13 amino acids. Germline V gene lookup returns CDR1 SGHVS and CDR2 FQNEAQ. Full variable domain (missing parts from reference TRBV7-8 and TRBJ1-6): GAGVSQSPRYKVAKRGQDVALRCDPISGHVSLFWYQQALGQGPEFLTYFQNEAQLDKSGLPSDRFFAERPEGSVSTLKIQRTQQEDSAVYLCASSLVADSPLHFGNGTRLTVT.

The count of this clone is one. The junction does not match germline at one end; this may be a read error. V is TRBV7-7 and J is TRBJ2-5, with 10 bases aligning to TRBD2. The length of the CDR3 is 17 residues. Germline V gene lookup returns CDR1 SSHAT and CDR2 FNYEAQ (reference sequence). The DNA of the CDR3 is TGTGCTAGCAGCTTAGGAGTGAGCGGGGGGGCCCGTGAGACCCAGTACTTC. As protein: CASSLGVSGGARETQYF.

The CDR3 coding sequence is TGTGCCAGCAGTCTGAGTCCGGGACAGGGATTGGCTTTCTTT. It encodes CASSLSPGQGLAFF. V usage is TRBV27 and J usage is TRBJ1-1; 9 bases line up with TRBD1. The V segment lost 5 bases and the J segment 11 bases; nucleotides outside the gene matches: 12. The CDR3 is made up of 14 amino acids. Germline CDR1 is MNHEY and CDR2 is SMNVEV (reference sequence).

The chain links TRBV29-1 to TRBJ1-1; D unresolved. CDR3 size: 13 residues. With 7 bases removed from V and 5 bases from J, the gap between germline ends came to 17 bases. Germline V gene data show CDR1 as SQVTM and CDR2 as ANQGSEA. CDR3 nucleotides: TGCAGCGCTGCCCAAAGGAGTCTTACTGAAGCTTTCTTT. It is translated as CSAAQRSLTEAFF.

The chain combines TRBV19 with TRBJ1-4; D not resolved. With 1 base removed from V and 0 bases from J, the gap between germline ends came to 18 bases. CDR3 length: 19 residues. Germline CDR1 and CDR2: LNHDA and SQIVND (reference sequence). The CDR3 DNA is TGTGCCAGTAGTATAGCCTCCCTCGTCCCTCTGTCAACTAATGAAAAACTGTTTTTT. Protein product: CASSIASLVPLSTNEKLFF.

Notes on this clone: The junction does not match germline at one end; this may be a read error. The genes are TRBV5-8 and TRBJ1-6, with 7 bases lining up with TRBD1. There are 14 residues in the CDR3. Germline-derived CDR1 and CDR2 are SGHTS and YDEGEE. CDR3 residues: CASSLGQTVSPLHF. The CDR3 DNA reads as TGTGCCAGCAGTTTGGGACAGACGGTTTCACCCCTCCACTTT.

The chain combines TRBV2 with TRBJ1-5; maybe TRBD1 (6 bases). The CDR3 sequence is 17 residues long. V shed 4 bases and J shed 2 bases, with 18 bases lying between them. Germline V gene data show CDR1 as SNHLY and CDR2 as FYNNEI. The CDR3 sequence: CASSGVPGQSGNQPQHF. The CDR3 DNA is TGTGCCAGCAGTGGTGTCCCGGGACAATCGGGCAATCAGCCCCAGCATTTT.

The chain is built from TRBV5-1 and TRBJ2-3; 7 bases match TRBD1. The length of the CDR3 is 13 residues. V lost 5 bases, J lost 5 bases, and 5 bases stayed unmatched. The germline CDR1 and CDR2 sequences are SGHRS and YFSETQ. CDR3: CASREGAGDTQYF. The CDR3 bases are TGCGCCAGCAGAGAGGGGGCCGGAGATACGCAGTATTTT.

This chain connects TRBV7-9 to TRBJ1-4; weak D call: TRBD1 (6 bases). Germline V gene data show CDR1 as SEHNR and CDR2 as FQNEAQ (reference sequence). The V end lost 4 bases, the J end lost 0 bases, and 15 bases lay between the germline ends. CDR3 length: 17 residues. The CDR3 DNA reads as TGTGCCAGCAGCTGGGGGCAGGGGCTGGCAACTAATGAAAAACTGTTTTTT. Protein sequence: CASSWGQGLATNEKLFF.

This clone is categorized as medium-sized. The gene calls are TRBV2 and TRBJ1-2; 7 bases line up with TRBD1. CDR1 and CDR2 (germline): SNHLY, FYNNEI. The CDR3 contains 14 residues. The J segment lost 0 bases and the V segment lost 8 bases, leaving 6 bases of the junction unmatched. The CDR3 coding sequence is TGTGCCAGCCGGGGACAGCCTCCTAACTATGGCTACACCTTC. It specifies CASRGQPPNYGYTF. The full variable domain, with the rest looked up from reference TRBV2 and TRBJ1-2, is EPEVTQTPSHQVTQMGQEVILRCVPISNHLYFYWYRQILGQKVEFLVSFYNNEISEKSEIFDDQFSVERPDGSNFTLKIRSTKLEDSAMYFCASRGQPPNYGYTFGSGTRLTVV.

This clone was detected only once. This chain uses TRBV7-9 with TRBJ2-7, with 13 bases that match TRBD2. The CDR3 totals 14 residues. Germline CDR1 SEHNR, CDR2 FQNEAQ (reference sequence). Germline trimming cut 5 bases from V and 6 bases from J; bases unmatched to any gene: 4. CDR3 in amino acids: CASSPTSGGSEQYF. The CDR3 DNA follows: TGTGCCAGCAGCCCGACTAGCGGGGGGAGCGAGCAGTACTTC. Full variable domain (missing parts from reference TRBV7-9 and TRBJ2-7): DTGVSQNPRHKITKRGQNVTFRCDPISEHNRLYWYRQTLGQGPEFLTYFQNEAQLEKSRLLSDRFSAERPKGSFSTLEIQRTEQGDSAMYLCASSPTSGGSEQYFGPGTRLTVT.

On this clone: At one end, the junction sequence differs from germline, possibly due to a read error. The V and J genes are TRBV28 and TRBJ2-7; weak D call: TRBD2 (6 bases). The CDR3 consists of 15 residues. Germline V gene sequence: CDR1 MDHEN, CDR2 SYDVKM. The chain's CDR3 is CASSLTGTSSHEQYF. Here the CDR3 DNA reads TGTGCCAGCAGTTTAACCGGTACTAGCTCCCACGAGCAGTACTTC.

The CDR3 here is CASSLVAHTDTQYF. The DNA of the CDR3 is TGTGCCAGCAGCTTAGTAGCGCACACAGATACGCAGTATTTT. The chain employs TRBV7-6 and TRBJ2-3; perhaps TRBD2 as D (5 bases). The CDR3 is 14 amino acids. V lost 1 base, J lost 2 bases, and 7 bases lay in between. Germline V lookup: CDR1 SGHVS, CDR2 FNYEAQ.

The CDR3 here is CASSGGGASREQYF. As DNA, the CDR3 is TGCGCCAGCAGCGGTGGTGGGGCGAGCCGGGAGCAGTACTTC. The rearrangement uses TRBV5-1 and TRBJ2-7; tentatively, D is TRBD1 (5 bases). Germline V lookup: CDR1 SGHRS, CDR2 YFSETQ. Trimming pared 4 bases from V and 7 bases from J, leaving 18 bases between. CDR3 size: 14 residues.

The chain carries TRBV12-5 and TRBJ2-3, with TRBD1 identical over 8 bases. Germline values: CDR1 LGHNT, CDR2 FRNRAP. The V segment lost 2 bases and the J segment 2 bases; nucleotides outside the gene matches: 6. This CDR3 is built from 16 residues. The CDR3 spells CASGLTRTGITDTQYF. For the CDR3, the DNA is TGTGCTAGTGGTTTGACAAGGACAGGGATCACAGATACGCAGTATTTT.

The V gene is TRBV4-1, the J gene TRBJ1-2; the D gene is possibly TRBD1 (5 bases). This CDR3 region has 13 residues. CDR1 is MGHRA and CDR2 is YSYEKL in the germline V gene. Trimming left V 4 bases short and J 2 bases short, with 8 bases between. DNA of the CDR3: TGCGCCAGCAGCCTCACAGGAAACTATGGCTACACCTTC. Protein product: CASSLTGNYGYTF.

The rearrangement links TRBV18 to TRBJ2-3; a weak D match, TRBD2 (6 bases). The CDR3 sequence is 13 residues long. Germline V gives CDR1 KGHSH, CDR2 LQKENI. The germline V and J ends were trimmed by 7 bases and 6 bases, with 14 bases remaining between them. CDR3 in amino acids: CASFLTGTDTQYF. DNA of the CDR3: TGTGCCAGCTTTCTAACGGGGACTGATACGCAGTATTTT.

This clone has a handful of counts. J is TRBJ1-2 and V is TRBV2; maybe TRBD1 (6 bases). This CDR3 has 12 residues. Germline values: CDR1 SNHLY, CDR2 FYNNEI. The V end was cut by 6 bases, the J end by 2 bases, with 7 bases between. The CDR3 loop reads CASRDRNYGYTF. Written as DNA, the CDR3 is TGTGCCAGCAGGGACAGAAACTATGGCTACACCTTC. The full variable domain, rest sourced from reference TRBV2 and TRBJ1-2, is EPEVTQTPSHQVTQMGQEVILRCVPISNHLYFYWYRQILGQKVEFLVSFYNNEISEKSEIFDDQFSVERPDGSNFTLKIRSTKLEDSAMYFCASRDRNYGYTFGSGTRLTVV.

This chain uses TRBV2 with TRBJ2-5; a possible D gene is TRBD2 (5 bases). V was pared by 7 bases and J by 4 bases, with 7 bases between. The CDR3 length is 11 residues. Germline lookup yields CDR1 SNHLY and CDR2 FYNNEI. The CDR3 spells CASTEGETQYF. CDR3 coding DNA: TGTGCCAGCACAGAGGGAGAGACCCAGTACTTC.

This chain's CDR3 is CASSPTDRKGNTEAFF. The DNA of the CDR3 is TGTGCCAGTAGTCCTACGGACAGGAAGGGGAACACTGAAGCTTTCTTT. This chain joins TRBV19 and TRBJ1-1; 7 bases match TRBD1. V dropped 5 bases and J dropped 1; count of bases not matched to a gene: 10. CDR3 length equals 16 residues. CDR1 and CDR2 from the germline V gene are LNHDA and SQIVND (reference sequence).

The CDR3 spells CASSVGAHSNTGELFF. The CDR3 DNA reads as TGTGCCAGCAGCGTAGGCGCGCACTCGAACACCGGGGAGCTGTTTTTT. The genes are TRBV9 and TRBJ2-2, with D unresolved. This CDR3 is built from 16 residues. The germline V gene has CDR1 SGDLS and CDR2 YYNGEE. V lost 0 bases and J lost 0, with 9 bases in between.

This clone appeared a single time. The chain uses TRBV7-6 and TRBJ1-4; TRBD1 might be the D (6 bases). Germline V gene lookup returns CDR1 SGHVS and CDR2 FNYEAQ. The CDR3 is 16 amino acids. V was shortened by 6 bases and J by 0 bases, with 14 bases between the two germline ends. CDR3 sequence (DNA): TGTGCCAGCAGTAGGACACAGGGTGCAACTAATGAAAAACTGTTTTTT. This sequence encodes CASSRTQGATNEKLFF.

The chain uses TRBV7-9 and TRBJ1-2; a possible D gene is TRBD1 (5 bases). The CDR3 is 13 residues long. V gave up 8 bases and J gave up 0 bases, with 10 bases separating them. Germline-derived CDR1 and CDR2 are SEHNR and FQNEAQ (reference sequence). CDR3: CASRDSANYGYTF. The CDR3 DNA sequence: TGTGCCAGCCGGGACTCAGCTAACTATGGCTACACCTTC.